This TCR beta chain was recovered during a study of OX40 agonist ivuxolimab in advanced cancers. Overall study results and limits: Mean expanded clone counts were higher in CD8+ than CD4+ T cells.

The V gene lost 2 bases and the J gene lost 2 bases, with 18 bases spanning the gap. Germline CDR1 and CDR2: SGHRS and YFSETQ. CDR3 size: 17 residues. Worth noting for this clone: Its antigen remains unknown.

TCRdb keeps only in-frame clones here, not all; method: immunoSEQ multiplex PCR. This sample yields 41,000 or so clones, of which more than 70% are seen a single time; approximately 3.7% belongs to the top ten. V usage is TRBV5-1 and J usage is TRBJ2-3; D perhaps matches TRBD2 (5 bases). The TCR comes from an adult with an advanced solid tumor such as melanoma, head and neck, liver or kidney cancer. This specimen consisted of CD4+ or CD8+ T cells sorted from blood, obtained in a trial of the OX40 agonist ivuxolimab. The CDR3 DNA follows: TGCGCCAGCAGCTTCCAGCTTAGCCGACTATCCACAGATACGCAGTATTTT. Its protein product is CASSFQLSRLSTDTQYF.